This TCR beta chain originates from a study of blood T cell repertoires in COVID-19. In germline, CDR1 is LNHDA, CDR2 SQIVND (reference sequence). CDR3 length: 15 residues. The ends were cut back, 0 bases at V and 4 bases at J, with 12 bases in the middle. The protocol was immunoSEQ multiplex PCR, while the TCRdb copy is restricted to in-frame clones and leaves out a portion. Counted here are 50,000 or so clones, about four fifths occurring once; the ten biggest clones make up around 5.3%. The receptor was isolated from an older woman with acute or convalescent COVID-19. V gene TRBV19 combines with J gene TRBJ1-2; D is unclear. The material sequenced was peripheral blood. The CDR3 DNA sequence: TGTGCCAGTAGTATAGATCAGAGACAAAGCTATGGCTACACCTTC. Translation gives CASSIDQRQSYGYTF.